The rows below give T cell receptor beta chains drawn from one sample of a study of cytomegalovirus exposure and HLA in healthy donors. Repertoires were generated with immunoSEQ multiplex PCR, while TCRdb's copy carries only in-frame clones and drops some. The profile shows fewer than 200,000 clones, less than 90% of them singletons. Source material: PBMCs. Every receptor here comes from a man aged 50 to 60 in good health and CMV-seronegative. Each CDR3 is given with its conserved first and last residue. A D gene is named only where the DNA matches it firmly. Not every row has a clone size; where given, it reads once, few, many or a size class.

cdr3_aa | cdr3_nt | j_call | cdr3_length | d_call | clone_size | v_call
CASSSRQGRKETQYF | TGTGCCAGCAGTTCTAGACAGGGGAGGAAGGAGACCCAGTACTTC | TRBJ2-5 | 15 | TRBD1 | . | TRBV6-6
CASSLGTGGSSTGELFF | TGTGCCAGCAGCTTGGGGACAGGGGGTTCTTCCACCGGGGAGCTGTTTTTT | TRBJ2-2 | 17 | TRBD1 | . | TRBV5-5
CASSQDRGGYEQYF | TGCGCCAGCAGCCAAGACAGGGGTGGGTACGAGCAGTACTTC | TRBJ2-7 | 14 | TRBD1 | . | TRBV7-2
CASSLDDRGLETQYF | TGTGCCAGCAGCTTAGACGACAGGGGTTTAGAGACCCAGTACTTC | TRBJ2-5 | 15 | TRBD1 | . | TRBV7-2
CASNQGGLNQPQHF | TGTGCCAGCAATCAGGGGGGTCTAAATCAGCCCCAGCATTTT | TRBJ1-5 | 14 | TRBD1 | . | TRBV27
CASSREGDRAYYEQFF | TGTGCCAGCAGTCGAGAAGGGGACAGGGCATACTATGAGCAGTTCTTC | TRBJ2-1 | 16 | TRBD1 | . | TRBV28
CASSLRQGVGTNEKLFF | TGCGCCAGCAGCTTGCGGCAGGGGGTAGGAACTAATGAAAAACTGTTTTTT | TRBJ1-4 | 17 | TRBD1 | . | TRBV5-1
CASSLGQLHYEQYF | TGCGCCAGCAGCCTGGGACAGCTACACTACGAGCAGTACTTC | TRBJ2-7 | 14 | TRBD1 | . | TRBV4-1
CASSLKIPREQFF | TGTGCCAGCAGTTTGAAAATACCCCGGGAGCAGTTCTTC | TRBJ2-1 | 13 | . | . | TRBV28
CSATPLLAGDTQYF | TGCAGCGCTACGCCTCTGCTAGCGGGAGATACGCAGTATTTT | TRBJ2-3 | 14 | TRBD2 | . | TRBV29-1
CASSRGGTSGRHSYNEQFF | TGTGCCAGCAGTAGGGGCGGGACTAGCGGGAGACACTCCTACAATGAGCAGTTCTTC | TRBJ2-1 | 19 | TRBD2 | . | TRBV28
CASSDQGAIYGYTF | TGTGCCAGCAGCGACCAGGGGGCGATCTATGGCTACACCTTC | TRBJ1-2 | 14 | TRBD1 | . | TRBV27
CASSPTSGRKETQYF | TGTGCCAGCTCACCGACTAGCGGGAGAAAAGAGACCCAGTACTTC | TRBJ2-5 | 15 | TRBD2 | . | TRBV18
CASSTSRGGRNEQFF | TGTGCCAGCAGCACTAGCCGGGGGGGCCGGAATGAGCAGTTCTTC | TRBJ2-1 | 15 | TRBD2 | . | TRBV9
CASSYLLNTEAFF | TGTGCCAGCAGTTACTTGCTAAACACTGAAGCTTTCTTT | TRBJ1-1 | 13 | . | . | TRBV6-6
CASSFRDRVINQPQHF | TGTGCCAGCAGTTTCCGGGACAGGGTAATCAATCAGCCCCAGCATTTT | TRBJ1-5 | 16 | TRBD1 | . | TRBV28
CASSAGPANTGELFF | TGTGCCAGTAGTGCAGGGCCCGCGAACACCGGGGAGCTGTTTTTT | TRBJ2-2 | 15 | . | . | TRBV19
CASSSGVARTYEQYF | TGTGCCAGCAGCTCCGGGGTAGCGCGTACCTACGAGCAGTACTTC | TRBJ2-7 | 15 | . | few | TRBV5-8
CASSRGQTYMNTEAFF | TGTGCCAGCAGTAGGGGACAGACCTACATGAACACTGAAGCTTTCTTT | TRBJ1-1 | 16 | TRBD1 | . | TRBV9
CASSPSGTGGLDYGYTF | TGTGCCAGCTCACCTTCCGGGACAGGGGGATTAGACTATGGCTACACCTTC | TRBJ1-2 | 17 | TRBD1 | . | TRBV18
CASSPQGGYTEAFF | TGTGCCAGCAGTCCCCAGGGGGGCTACACTGAAGCTTTCTTT | TRBJ1-1 | 14 | TRBD1 | . | TRBV2
CASRDTGTGTEKLFF | TGTGCCAGCAGAGACACCGGGACAGGGACCGAAAAACTGTTTTTT | TRBJ1-4 | 15 | TRBD1 | few | TRBV2
CASSSIRTSAGAETQYF | TGTGCCAGCAGCTCGATTCGTACTAGCGCTGGAGCGGAGACCCAGTACTTC | TRBJ2-5 | 17 | TRBD2 | few | TRBV7-9
CASSRTGQESYTF | TGTGCCAGCTCACGCACGGGACAGGAGAGCTACACCTTC | TRBJ1-2 | 13 | TRBD1 | once | TRBV18
CASSSDPRTSGLYNEQFF | TGTGCCAGCAGCTCGGATCCCAGGACTAGCGGACTCTACAATGAGCAGTTCTTC | TRBJ2-1 | 18 | TRBD2 | few | TRBV7-3
CASMDRGETQYF | TGTGCCAGTATGGACAGGGGAGAGACCCAGTACTTC | TRBJ2-5 | 12 | TRBD1 | . | TRBV19
CASSQERAGANVLTF | TGCGCCAGCAGCCAAGAACGGGCTGGGGCCAACGTCCTGACTTTC | TRBJ2-6 | 15 | . | . | TRBV4-3
CASSGGGLAGGRVYEQYF | TGTGCCAGCAGCGGTGGGGGACTAGCGGGGGGGCGAGTCTACGAGCAGTACTTC | TRBJ2-7 | 18 | TRBD2 | . | TRBV5-4
CSSSSTKGTGTGANVLTF | TGTTCCAGCAGCTCCACTAAAGGGACAGGGACCGGGGCCAACGTCCTGACTTTC | TRBJ2-6 | 18 | TRBD1 | . | TRBV7-9
CASSLIRDSEAFF | TGTGCCAGCAGCTTGATTCGGGACAGTGAAGCTTTCTTT | TRBJ1-1 | 13 | TRBD1 | . | TRBV7-2
CASSPPSGGEYNEQFF | TGTGCCAGCTCACCACCGAGCGGGGGCGAATACAATGAGCAGTTCTTC | TRBJ2-1 | 16 | TRBD2 | . | TRBV18
CASSLGEGEGQETQYF | TGTGCCAGCAGCCTTGGGGAGGGTGAAGGTCAAGAGACCCAGTACTTC | TRBJ2-5 | 16 | TRBD2 | . | TRBV9
CASSLRAGAETQYF | TGTGCCAGCAGTCTTCGGGCGGGGGCAGAGACCCAGTACTTC | TRBJ2-5 | 14 | . | . | TRBV5-4